The source of this T cell receptor (beta chain) is a study of shared T cell receptors in the human thymus. Clones were sequenced by immunoSEQ multiplex PCR, and TCRdb holds only the in-frame ones, with some missing. Here the sample spans hundreds of thousands of clones, approximately 87% being singletons. The CDR3 contains 14 residues. The germline gives CDR1 SGHDN, CDR2 FVKESK. V dropped 1 base and J dropped 3 bases, with 9 bases sitting between them. These data were likewise used in another study, on human thymus T cells. That study reports: In corrective heart surgery, resections were taken, and these provided the thymus tissue. Unrelated individuals were reported by related research to share highly overlapping thymic repertoires.

The chain joins TRBV14 to TRBJ1-2; D gene unclear. Sequenced sample: thymocytes. The sequence was collected from a boy under two years old with a congenital heart defect. DNA for the CDR3: TGTGCCAGCAGCCAAGGGACTTATTACTATGGCTACACCTTC. Amino acids: CASSQGTYYYGYTF. Variable domain in full (rest from reference TRBV14 and TRBJ1-2): EAGVTQFPSHSVIEKGQTVTLRCDPISGHDNLYWYRRVMGKEIKFLLHFVKESKQDESGMPNNRFLAERTGGTYSTLKVQPAELEDSGVYFCASSQGTYYYGYTFGSGTRLTVV.